This T cell receptor beta chain was profiled in a study of cytomegalovirus exposure and HLA in healthy donors. General study results and limits: In a later analysis, productive TCRs from donors in an Asian-associated ancestry cluster reportedly carried fewer N-insertions than the cohort mean.

Primers for the PCR totalled 60 Vbeta and 13 Jbeta. Here immunoSEQ multiplex PCR was the method, and the copy in TCRdb shows in-frame clones only, minus some. The data show about 130,000 clones, approximately 87% seen once. A remark on this clone: Its antigen is unknown.

Germline assignment: CDR1 SEHNR and CDR2 FQNEAQ (reference sequence). The ends were cut back, 3 bases at V and 0 bases at J, with 8 bases in the middle. This CDR3 is 14 amino acids long. The chain recombines TRBV7-9 with TRBJ1-1; D gene unclear. This TCR was recovered from a man aged 18-30 years in good health and CMV-seropositive. Sequencing was performed on PBMCs. CDR3 sequence reads: CASSFALLNTEAFF. The DNA of the CDR3 is TGTGCCAGCAGCTTTGCACTCCTGAACACTGAAGCTTTCTTT.